This passage covers 9 T cell receptor beta chains from one sample sequenced in a study of blood T cell repertoires in COVID-19. Clones were read by immunoSEQ multiplex PCR, and TCRdb kept only the in-frame ones, dropping some. The table has approximately 250,000 clones, less than 95% seen once. The sample comprised PBMCs or T cells enriched from blood (not recorded which). These receptors were obtained from a man aged 40-50 years who had been exposed to COVID-19.

The J gene is TRBJ2-7, the V gene TRBV7-8, with 7 bases identical to TRBD2. Germline V gives CDR1 SGHVS, CDR2 FQNEAQ. J gave up 6 bases and V 3 bases, and 14 bases lay outside the gene matches. The CDR3 covers 16 residues. CDR3 amino acids: CASSFTAGAIQSEQYF. CDR3 coding DNA: TGTGCCAGCAGCTTTACGGCGGGAGCAATTCAATCCGAGCAGTACTTC.

The CDR3: CASSSRLGAISNQPQHF. The CDR3 bases are TGTGCCAGCAGTTCCCGCTTGGGGGCTATAAGCAATCAGCCCCAGCATTTT. The V and J genes are TRBV28 and TRBJ1-5, with a possible D match to TRBD1 (6 bases). The CDR3 covers 17 residues. Trimming took off 4 bases at V and 1 base at J, with 17 bases between the two ends. Germline loops: CDR1 MDHEN, CDR2 SYDVKM.

This chain connects TRBV5-1 to TRBJ2-6; 11 nucleotides line up with TRBD2. V shed 4 bases and J 0 bases; nucleotides not matched to a gene: 0. Germline CDR1 SGHRS, CDR2 YFSETQ. This CDR3 spans 16 amino acids. The CDR3 protein is CASSTSGSSGANVLTF. The DNA for the CDR3 is TGCGCCAGCAGCACTAGCGGGAGCTCTGGGGCCAACGTCCTGACTTTC.

The CDR3 spells CASSQDRAFSGTDTQYF. The CDR3 nucleotides read TGTGCCAGCAGCCAAGATCGAGCGTTCTCGGGCACAGATACGCAGTATTTT. The chain employs TRBV3-1 (or the pseudogene TRBV3-2) and TRBJ2-3, with no clear D. CDR1 LGHDT and CDR2 YNNKEL come from the germline V gene (reference sequence). V was pared by 0 bases and J by 1 base, with 14 bases between. This CDR3 contains 17 residues.

This chain uses TRBV27 with TRBJ2-7; 11 bases are shared with TRBD1. The J segment lost 2 bases and the V segment lost 7 bases, leaving 7 bases of the junction unmatched. Looked up from germline, CDR1 is MNHEY and CDR2 is SMNVEV (reference sequence). The CDR3 spans 15 residues. CDR3 sequence (DNA): TGTGCCAGCAACACCCGGGACAGGGGGGCCTACGAGCAGTACTTC. Protein product: CASNTRDRGAYEQYF.

This chain links TRBV19 with TRBJ1-1; TRBD1 matches at 7 bases. The CDR3 covers 16 residues. In germline, CDR1 is LNHDA, CDR2 SQIVND (reference sequence). After removal of 0 bases from V and 6 bases from J, the junction contained 10 bases not matched to a gene. The CDR3 protein is CASSIDLTGRKAEAFF. As DNA, the CDR3 is TGTGCCAGTAGTATAGACCTGACAGGGAGGAAGGCTGAAGCTTTCTTT.

The rearrangement joins TRBV28 to TRBJ1-2; D uncertain. CDR1 MDHEN and CDR2 SYDVKM come from the germline V gene. The CDR3 is 16 amino acids. Between the trimmed V and J ends, which lost 4 bases and 1 base, there was a span of 16 bases. CDR3 region: CASSSPNYDINYGYTF. For the CDR3, the DNA is TGTGCCAGCAGTTCCCCTAATTACGACATTAACTATGGCTACACCTTC.

This rearrangement joins TRBV12-5 to TRBJ2-5; 12 bases are a match to TRBD2. J lost 2 bases, V lost 5 bases, and 9 bases had no gene match. This CDR3 is built from 17 residues. Looked up from germline, CDR1 is LGHNT and CDR2 is FRNRAP. CDR3 residues: CASGPGLAGGYQETQYF. In DNA, the CDR3 is TGTGCTAGTGGTCCCGGCCTAGCGGGAGGGTATCAAGAGACCCAGTACTTC.

Here the CDR3 DNA reads TGCGCCAGCAGCACTCGGACTAGCGGGTACTCGTACAATGAGCAGTTCTTC. Protein product: CASSTRTSGYSYNEQFF. The genes are TRBV5-1 and TRBJ2-1; 11 positions match TRBD2. The V gene end was trimmed by 4 bases and the J gene end by 4 bases; junction bases not matched to a gene: 10. This CDR3 region has 17 residues. Looked up from germline, CDR1 is SGHRS and CDR2 is YFSETQ.